Listed here are 24 T cell receptor beta chains from one sample, sequenced in a study of monozygotic twins with inflammatory bowel disease. Using the 5' RACE reads, TCRdb records one entry per CDR3 protein without DNA. The table for this sample gives over 350,000 distinct CDR3 sequences. Sequencing used blood. These receptors originate from a human donor with ulcerative colitis or Crohn's disease, or a healthy co-twin of an affected twin (not recorded which).

The V and J genes are TRBV7-6 and TRBJ1-2. CDR1 and CDR2 from the germline V gene are SGHVS and FNYEAQ. The CDR3 sequence is 13 residues long. CDR3: CASSFRDSNGYTF.

The chain couples TRBV7-3 to TRBJ2-1; the TCRdb D gene call, TRBD2, has no DNA to confirm it. This CDR3 is built from 15 residues. Germline assignment: CDR1 SGHTA and CDR2 FQGTGA. CDR3 in amino acids: CASSTTSGGLHEQFF. The full variable domain, its missing parts supplied by reference TRBV7-3 and TRBJ2-1, is GAGVSQTPSNKVTEKGKYVELRCDPISGHTALYWYRQSLGQGPEFLIYFQGTGAADDSGLPNDRFFAVRPEGSVSTLKIQRTERGDSAVYLCASSTTSGGLHEQFFGPGTRLTVL.

The chain employs TRBV19 and TRBJ1-5; absent DNA, TCRdb's TRBD1 call cannot be checked. The CDR3 consists of 14 residues. Germline CDR1 and CDR2: LNHDA and SQIVND (reference sequence). The CDR3 loop is CASSMGQNNQPQHF.

This rearrangement joins TRBV5-1 to TRBJ2-1; TCRdb names TRBD2, which stays unverified in the absence of DNA. From germline, CDR1 is SGHRS and CDR2 YFSETQ. CDR3 length: 17 amino acids. CDR3 amino acids: CASFSGLAGGQYNEQFF.

This chain uses TRBV18 with TRBJ2-7; TCRdb proposes TRBD1, but this gene call is untestable without DNA. Germline-derived CDR1 and CDR2 are KGHSH and LQKENI. The CDR3 covers 14 residues. The CDR3 spells CASSPGTGLQEQYF.

V gene TRBV12-3 or TRBV12-4 combines with J gene TRBJ1-5; the TCRdb call, TRBD1, lacks DNA for checking. This CDR3 is 14 amino acids long. CDR3 sequence: CASSFEAGIQPQHF.

The V call is TRBV18, the J call TRBJ1-5; TCRdb proposes TRBD1, but this gene call is untestable without DNA. The CDR3 has 15 amino acids. Looked up from germline, CDR1 is KGHSH and CDR2 is LQKENI. CDR3 sequence: CASSPPGQGHQPQHF. Filled out from reference TRBV18 and TRBJ1-5, the complete variable domain reads NAGVMQNPRHLVRRRGQEARLRCSPMKGHSHVYWYRQLPEEGLKFMVYLQKENIIDESGMPKERFSAEFPKEGPSILRIQQVVRGDSAAYFCASSPPGQGHQPQHFGDGTRLSIL.

J is TRBJ2-3 and V is TRBV5-1; TCRdb reports TRBD1, a call that lacks DNA to check it against. This CDR3 region has 16 residues. Germline V gene data show CDR1 as SGHRS and CDR2 as YFSETQ. CDR3 region: CASSLGQHSSTDTQYF.

J is TRBJ1-1 and V is TRBV6-2 or TRBV6-3. CDR1 and CDR2 (germline): MNHEY, SVGEGT. The CDR3 contains 14 residues. The chain's CDR3 is CASSYSLGNAEAFF.

The chain has TRBV4-3 and TRBJ2-7; TCRdb reports TRBD2, a call that lacks DNA to check it against. This CDR3 region has 17 residues. Germline V CDR1 and CDR2: LGHNA, YSLEER. The CDR3 is CASSQEPGLAPDYEQYF.

The V call is TRBV4-1, the J call TRBJ2-5. CDR3 length: 14 amino acids. CDR1 is MGHRA and CDR2 is YSYEKL in the germline V gene. This chain's CDR3 is CASSQGYRKETQYF.

The chain employs TRBV3-1 and TRBJ2-1. The CDR3 is made up of 16 amino acids. CDR1 is LGHDT, CDR2 YNNKEL, per germline (reference sequence). CDR3 sequence reads: CASSQDSSELYNEQFF.

The chain is built from TRBV12-3 or TRBV12-4 and TRBJ2-2; with no DNA, the TCRdb D assignment of TRBD1 cannot be verified. CDR3 length equals 15 residues. The chain's CDR3 is CASSPSQGHTGELFF.

The chain has TRBV28 and TRBJ1-5; TCRdb's D gene call, TRBD1, goes unchecked for lack of DNA. The CDR3 loop spans 18 amino acids. Per germline, CDR1 MDHEN and CDR2 SYDVKM. CDR3 sequence: CASNFIPRTGLGNQPQHF.

The chain joins TRBV25-1 to TRBJ1-5. The length of the CDR3 is 12 residues. Germline values: CDR1 MGHDK, CDR2 SYGVNS. This CDR3 is CASSDSDQPQHF. Combining the CDR3 with reference TRBV25-1 and TRBJ1-5 gives the whole variable domain EADIYQTPRYLVIGTGKKITLECSQTMGHDKMYWYQQDPGMELHLIHYSYGVNSTEKGDLSSESTVSRIRTEHFPLTLESARPSHTSQYLCASSDSDQPQHFGDGTRLSIL.

The chain couples TRBV6-5 to TRBJ2-5. This CDR3 spans 13 amino acids. The germline V gene has CDR1 MNHEY and CDR2 SVGAGI. The CDR3 region is CASSWIQGETQYF.

The CDR3 protein is CASARTGSNQPQHF. The chain carries TRBV19 and TRBJ1-5; TCRdb reports TRBD1, a call that lacks DNA to check it against. The CDR3 sequence is 14 residues long. Germline V gene sequence: CDR1 LNHDA, CDR2 SQIVND (reference sequence).

The rearrangement links TRBV5-1 to TRBJ2-5; with no DNA, the TCRdb D assignment of TRBD2 cannot be verified. Germline CDR1 is SGHRS and CDR2 is YFSETQ. The CDR3 runs 15 residues. The CDR3 here is CASSPPAGTQETQYF.

The chain links TRBV5-1 to TRBJ2-1; no DNA is available, so the TRBD2 call from TCRdb remains unchecked. The CDR3 runs 15 residues. Per the germline V gene, CDR1 is SGHRS and CDR2 is YFSETQ. CDR3 in amino acids: CASSLEAGTYNEQFF.

The rearrangement joins TRBV6-5 to TRBJ1-6; the D call of TRBD1 rests on TCRdb alone, since no DNA is present to check it. Looked up from germline, CDR1 is MNHEY and CDR2 is SVGAGI. This CDR3 spans 15 amino acids. The CDR3 region is CASSYSAGGDSPLHF.

The CDR3 loop is CASSYRGPGNTIYF. This sequence joins TRBV6-5 and TRBJ1-3; checking the TCRdb D call of TRBD1 is not possible without DNA. Germline lookup yields CDR1 MNHEY and CDR2 SVGAGI. CDR3 size: 14 residues.

The chain employs TRBV29-1 and TRBJ2-1; the TCRdb call, TRBD2, lacks DNA for checking. Germline values: CDR1 SQVTM, CDR2 ANQGSEA. The CDR3 runs 15 residues. CDR3 protein: CSVDRSSGGWNEQFF.

V usage is TRBV29-1 and J usage is TRBJ1-5; checking the TCRdb D call of TRBD1 is not possible without DNA. Germline lookup yields CDR1 SQVTM and CDR2 ANQGSEA. The length of the CDR3 is 14 residues. The CDR3: CSVEGRDSNQPQHF.

CDR3 residues: CASSLNSGNQPQHF. The chain carries TRBV7-9 and TRBJ1-5. The CDR3 totals 14 residues. Germline CDR1 SEHNR, CDR2 FQNEAQ (reference sequence).